What follows is one T cell receptor beta chain and its context. Its antigen remains unidentified. These data originate in a study of beta chain features in type 1 diabetes. Broader study findings: Short templates might get an advantage during PCR, and this would be equal in patients and controls. TCRB CDR3s were moderately but significantly shorter in Type 1 diabetes patients in all four CD4+ subsets.

Based on CD45RO/CCR7/CD25/CD127/CD95/CD27, CD4+ regulatory, stem cell-like memory, naive and central memory cells were sorted. The CDR3 runs 13 residues. Trimming left V 4 bases short and J 7 bases short, with 10 bases between. The germline V gene encodes CDR1 MNHNY and CDR2 SVGAGI (reference sequence). The whole isolated RNA underwent reverse transcription, so sequencing captured expressed TCRB transcripts. Produced via immunoSEQ multiplex PCR; TCRdb's table is partial and in-frame only. The profile shows 150,000 or so clones, 6.5% to 10% of them singletons. This receptor was identified in a woman aged 18-30 years with type 1 diabetes. Material for sequencing was central memory CD4+ T cells from blood. The chain uses TRBV6-6 and TRBJ1-4; D is perhaps TRBD1 (5 bases). The CDR3 DNA reads as TGTGCCAGCAGTTCCCAGGGTACTGAAAAACTGTTTTTT. It yields the protein CASSSQGTEKLFF.